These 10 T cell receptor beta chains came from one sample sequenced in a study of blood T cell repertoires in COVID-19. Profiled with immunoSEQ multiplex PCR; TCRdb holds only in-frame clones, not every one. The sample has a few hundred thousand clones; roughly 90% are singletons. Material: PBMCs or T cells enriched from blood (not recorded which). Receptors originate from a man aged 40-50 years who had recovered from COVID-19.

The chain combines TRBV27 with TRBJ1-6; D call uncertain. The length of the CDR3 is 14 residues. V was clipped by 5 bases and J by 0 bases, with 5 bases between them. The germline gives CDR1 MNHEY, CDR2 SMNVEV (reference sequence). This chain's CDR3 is CASSGSSYNSPLHF. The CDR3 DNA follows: TGTGCCAGCAGTGGGAGCTCCTATAATTCACCCCTCCACTTT.

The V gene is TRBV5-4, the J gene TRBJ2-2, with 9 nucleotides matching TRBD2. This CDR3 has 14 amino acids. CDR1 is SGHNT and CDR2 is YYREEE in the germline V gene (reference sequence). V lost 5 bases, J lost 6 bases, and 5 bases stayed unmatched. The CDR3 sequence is CASSHAGGAGELFF. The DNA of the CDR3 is TGTGCCAGCAGTCATGCGGGGGGGGCCGGGGAGCTGTTTTTT.

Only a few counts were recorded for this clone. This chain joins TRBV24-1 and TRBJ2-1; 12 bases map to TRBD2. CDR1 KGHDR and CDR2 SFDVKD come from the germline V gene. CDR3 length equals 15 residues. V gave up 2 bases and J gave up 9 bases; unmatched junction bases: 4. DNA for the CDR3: TGTGCCACCAGTGATTCCGGACTAGCGGGACGTGAGCAGTTCTTC. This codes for CATSDSGLAGREQFF.

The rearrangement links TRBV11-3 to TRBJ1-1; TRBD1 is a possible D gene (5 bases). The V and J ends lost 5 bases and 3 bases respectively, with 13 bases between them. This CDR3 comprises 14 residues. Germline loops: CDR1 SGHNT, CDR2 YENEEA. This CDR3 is CASSLVGGYTEAFF. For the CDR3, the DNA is TGTGCCAGCAGCCTCGTGGGGGGGTACACTGAAGCTTTCTTT.

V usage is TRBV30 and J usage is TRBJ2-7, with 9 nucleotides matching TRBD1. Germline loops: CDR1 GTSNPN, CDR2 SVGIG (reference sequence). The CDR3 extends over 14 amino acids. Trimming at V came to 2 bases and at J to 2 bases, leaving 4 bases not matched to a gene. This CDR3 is CAWSFRTGAYEQYF. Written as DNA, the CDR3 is TGTGCCTGGAGTTTCAGGACAGGGGCCTACGAGCAGTACTTC.

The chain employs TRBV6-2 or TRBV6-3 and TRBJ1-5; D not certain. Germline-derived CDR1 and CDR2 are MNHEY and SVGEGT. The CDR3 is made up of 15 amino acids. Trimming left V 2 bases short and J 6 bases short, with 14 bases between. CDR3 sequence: CASSYDRGFTQPQHF. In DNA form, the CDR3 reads TGTGCCAGCAGTTACGATCGGGGTTTCACTCAGCCCCAGCATTTT.

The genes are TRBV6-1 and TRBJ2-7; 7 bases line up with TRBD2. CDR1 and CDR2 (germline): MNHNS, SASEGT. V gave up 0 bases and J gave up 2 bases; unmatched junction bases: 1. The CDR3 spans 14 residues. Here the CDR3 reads CASSEALAAYEQYF. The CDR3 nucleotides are TGTGCCAGCAGTGAAGCGCTAGCGGCCTACGAGCAGTACTTC.

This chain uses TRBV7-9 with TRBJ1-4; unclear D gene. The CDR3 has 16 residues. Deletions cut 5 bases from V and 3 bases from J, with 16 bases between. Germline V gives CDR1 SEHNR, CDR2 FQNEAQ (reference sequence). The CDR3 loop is CASSLSLVRANEKLFF. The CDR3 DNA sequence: TGTGCCAGCAGCCTTTCTTTGGTACGAGCTAATGAAAAACTGTTTTTT.

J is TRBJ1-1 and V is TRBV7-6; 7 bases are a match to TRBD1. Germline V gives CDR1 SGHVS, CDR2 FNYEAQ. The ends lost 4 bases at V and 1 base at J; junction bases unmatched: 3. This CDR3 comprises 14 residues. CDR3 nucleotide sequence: TGTGCCAGCAGCTCCGGACAGGCGAACACTGAAGCTTTCTTT. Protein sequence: CASSSGQANTEAFF.

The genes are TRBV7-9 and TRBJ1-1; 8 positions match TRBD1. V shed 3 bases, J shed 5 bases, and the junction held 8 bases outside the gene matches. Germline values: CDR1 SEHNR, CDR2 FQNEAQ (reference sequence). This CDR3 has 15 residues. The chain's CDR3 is CASSFPDRGWTEAFF. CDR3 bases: TGTGCCAGCAGCTTCCCCGACAGGGGTTGGACTGAAGCTTTCTTT. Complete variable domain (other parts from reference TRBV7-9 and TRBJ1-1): DTGVSQNPRHKITKRGQNVTFRCDPISEHNRLYWYRQTLGQGPEFLTYFQNEAQLEKSRLLSDRFSAERPKGSFSTLEIQRTEQGDSAMYLCASSFPDRGWTEAFFGQGTRLTVV.